A selection of T cell receptor beta chains follows, all from one sample in a study of human T cells and chemical hapten exposure. One entry per CDR3 protein, called by TCRdb with MiXCR from the RACE reads. The profile shows approximately 90,000 distinct CDR3 sequences, 7.5% to 9.5% of them singletons. The sample consisted of whole blood, taken in connection with sensitization to the hapten diphenylcyclopropenone (DPC). All receptors come from a man in his forties with alopecia areata. Some clones in this sample may be carry-over from other donors' samples. Each CDR3 is given with its conserved first and last residue. A D gene is named only where the DNA matches it firmly. For some rows the clone size is stated as once, few or many, or as a class when expanded; others skip it.

abundance	d_gene	j_gene	v_gene	CDR3nt	CDR3aa
NA	TRBD1	TRBJ2-3	TRBV6-2/TRBV6-3	TGTGCCAGCAGGCCCAGGGGGACAGATACGCAGTATTTT	CASRPRGTDTQYF
NA	NA	TRBJ2-2	TRBV2	TGTGCCAGCAGGACGGGACTGAACACCGGGGAGCTGTTTTTT	CASRTGLNTGELFF
NA	NA	TRBJ1-1	TRBV11-3	TGTGCCAGCAGCCCGGGGGGGGGGTGTGCGACGTTT	CASSPGGGCATF
once	TRBD1	TRBJ2-4	TRBV19	TGTGCCAGTAGTGTGGGACAGCGGCTATATCAGTACTTC	CASSVGQRLYQYF
few	NA	TRBJ2-7	TRBV4-1	TGCGCCAGCAGCCAAGTGGAGGGAAGTACTTGGGAGCAGTACTTC	CASSQVEGSTWEQYF
NA	NA	TRBJ2-7	TRBV10-2	TGCGCCAGCAGTGGTCGGAACTCCTACGAGCAGTACTTC	CASSGRNSYEQYF
many	NA	TRBJ1-1	TRBV12-3/TRBV12-4	TGTGCCAGCAGCCCCTCGGGGTTTCCCATGGCTTTCTTT	CASSPSGFPMAFF
NA	TRBD1	TRBJ1-2	TRBV29-1	TGCAGCGTTGATCCTCCGACAGGGGGCAACTATGGCTACACCTTC	CSVDPPTGGNYGYTF
many	TRBD1	TRBJ2-6	TRBV12-3/TRBV12-4	TGTGCCAGCGGAGAGGACAGGGAGCGTGTATCTGGGGCCAACGTCCTGACTTTC	CASGEDRERVSGANVLTF
few	NA	TRBJ2-3	TRBV12-3/TRBV12-4	TGTGCCAGCAGTTTAAGGGTTTCGAGTACAGATACGCAGTATTTT	CASSLRVSSTDTQYF
NA	TRBD2	TRBJ2-3	TRBV7-8	TGTGCCAGCAGCTTAATATCCGGGACTAGCGGGAGTTGGATAGATACGCAGTATTTT	CASSLISGTSGSWIDTQYF
few	TRBD1	TRBJ1-6	TRBV7-2	TGTGCCAGCAGCCGGACAGGGTTTAATTCACCCCTCCACTTT	CASSRTGFNSPLHF
few	TRBD2	TRBJ2-3	TRBV7-2	TGTGCCAGCAGCACGGGACTAGCGGGTACTGATACGCAGTATTTT	CASSTGLAGTDTQYF
many	TRBD2	TRBJ2-3	TRBV20-1	TGCAGTGCTCCCGGACTAGCGGGAGCCCTCCGATTCACAGATACGCAGTATTTT	CSAPGLAGALRFTDTQYF
few	NA	TRBJ2-5	TRBV18	TGTGCCAGCCAGTACCAAGAGACCCAGTACTTC	CASQYQETQYF
many	NA	TRBJ2-2	TRBV7-2	TGTGCCAGCAGCCCACTGGGGGGCTCCGGGGAGCTGTTTTTT	CASSPLGGSGELFF
NA	TRBD1	TRBJ2-6	TRBV5-4	TGTGCCAGCAACCCCCGACAGGGGTCTGGGGCCAACGTCCTGACTTTC	CASNPRQGSGANVLTF
many	NA	TRBJ1-3	TRBV6-5	TGTGCCAGCAGTTACGGAAACACCATATATTTT	CASSYGNTIYF
many	TRBD1	TRBJ1-2	TRBV30	TGTGCCTTCTGGACAGGGAACTATGGCTACACCTTC	CAFWTGNYGYTF
NA	NA	TRBJ1-2	TRBV19	TGTGCCAGTAGTAGACTTAACTATGGCTACACCTTC	CASSRLNYGYTF
few	NA	TRBJ2-5	TRBV14	TGTGCCAGCAGCCAAGGAGGCGTGGGTCAAGAGACCCAGTACTTC	CASSQGGVGQETQYF
NA	NA	TRBJ2-4	TRBV6-5	TGTGCCAGCAGTTACCGCACAGGGAGTAAAGGAGCAGCCAAAAACATTCAGTACTTC	CASSYRTGSKGAAKNIQYF
NA	NA	TRBJ2-3	TRBV12-3/TRBV12-4	TGTGCCAGCAGTTTAAGAAGGGGGTTAACAGATACGCAGTATTTT	CASSLRRGLTDTQYF
few	NA	TRBJ2-2	TRBV24-1	TGTGCCACCAGTGACCCAAACACCGGGTCAAACACCGGGGAGCTGTTTTTT	CATSDPNTGSNTGELFF
NA	NA	TRBJ2-7	TRBV11-2	TGTGCCAGCAGACTCCCATCCTACGAGCAGTACTTC	CASRLPSYEQYF
many	NA	TRBJ1-6	TRBV3-1	TGTGCCAGCAGCCAAGATTTGGAATTACCCCTCCACTTT	CASSQDLELPLHF
few	NA	TRBJ2-7	TRBV7-9	TGTGCCAGCAGCTTTGGCGCGGGAATCGAAGAGCAGTACTTC	CASSFGAGIEEQYF
NA	TRBD2	TRBJ2-3	TRBV4-3	TGCGCCAGCAGCCAAGATCAAACTAGCGCTACAGATACGCAGTATTTT	CASSQDQTSATDTQYF
few	TRBD1	TRBJ1-2	TRBV10-3	TGTGCCATCAGTGCCGAGGGGGCGCGAAGTGACTATGGCTACACCTTC	CAISAEGARSDYGYTF
many	TRBD2	TRBJ2-3	TRBV3-1	TGTGCCAGCAGCCAAGAATTGGGGACTAGGCAGTATTTT	CASSQELGTRQYF
many	TRBD2	TRBJ2-3	TRBV20-1	TGCAGTGCTAGAGATCCTAGCGGGAGCACAGATACGCAGTATTTT	CSARDPSGSTDTQYF
few	TRBD1	TRBJ1-2	TRBV7-2	TGTGCCAGCAGCTCTATAGGACAGGGAGGCTACACCTTC	CASSSIGQGGYTF
few	TRBD2	TRBJ2-1	TRBV5-1	TGCGCCAGCAGTTACCCCACCTCCGGGACTACCTATGAGCAGTTCTTC	CASSYPTSGTTYEQFF
many	NA	TRBJ2-3	TRBV10-3	TGTGCCATCAAGGGGCAGTTAGCAGATACGCAGTATTTT	CAIKGQLADTQYF
few	NA	TRBJ1-6	TRBV27	TGTGCCAGCAGTTTGGGTCGTAGCTCCTATAATTCACCCCTCCACTTT	CASSLGRSSYNSPLHF